The 15 T cell receptor beta chains reported below all come from one sample, sequenced in a study of blood T cell repertoires in COVID-19. TCRdb keeps only in-frame clones here, not all; method: immunoSEQ multiplex PCR. The sample includes around 300,000 clones, about 90% of them seen just once. Sequences were obtained from peripheral blood. The receptors here all came from a woman in her forties with COVID-19, enrolled during active disease.

This chain connects TRBV4-3 to TRBJ2-7, with 8 nucleotides matching TRBD1. The V gene's germline CDR1 is LGHNA and CDR2 YSLEER. The CDR3 runs 15 residues. With V trimmed by 1 base and J by 2 bases, 4 bases remained unmatched. The DNA for the CDR3 is TGCGCCAGCAGCCAAGTCCCGGGACAGGCCTACGAGCAGTACTTC. This codes for CASSQVPGQAYEQYF.

The chain recombines TRBV14 with TRBJ2-1; the match to TRBD2 covers 9 bases. This CDR3 region has 15 residues. The germline V gene has CDR1 SGHDN and CDR2 FVKESK. V lost 4 bases and J lost 0; bases outside the gene matches: 1. The CDR3 sequence: CASSRGGGSYNEQFF. CDR3 bases: TGTGCCAGCAGCCGCGGGGGGGGCTCCTACAATGAGCAGTTCTTC. The variable domain in full, completed from reference TRBV14 and TRBJ2-1, reads EAGVTQFPSHSVIEKGQTVTLRCDPISGHDNLYWYRRVMGKEIKFLLHFVKESKQDESGMPNNRFLAERTGGTYSTLKVQPAELEDSGVYFCASSRGGGSYNEQFFGPGTRLTVL.

The chain combines TRBV2 with TRBJ2-1; 9 bases match TRBD2. Germline V gene sequence: CDR1 SNHLY, CDR2 FYNNEI. CDR3 length: 17 amino acids. V lost 6 bases and J lost 5; bases outside the gene matches: 14. The chain's CDR3 is CASRLPGLANTDNEQFF. CDR3 DNA sequence: TGTGCCAGCAGGCTCCCGGGACTAGCAAATACGGACAATGAGCAGTTCTTC.

The chain uses TRBV30 and TRBJ1-2, with 9 bases identical to TRBD1. The CDR3 is made up of 13 amino acids. Germline loops: CDR1 GTSNPN, CDR2 SVGIG (reference sequence). The V and J ends lost 5 bases and 8 bases, in that order; junction bases with no gene match: 9. The CDR3 nucleotides are TGTGCCTGGGGTTCCGGGACAGGGCGAGGCTACACCTTC. Translated, it gives CAWGSGTGRGYTF.

Here the CDR3 reads CASSPLAGVRNEQFF. CDR3 DNA sequence: TGTGCCAGCAGCCCATTAGCGGGAGTACGCAATGAGCAGTTCTTC. This rearrangement joins TRBV7-9 to TRBJ2-1; 9 bases are shared with TRBD2. The CDR3 covers 15 residues. J lost 6 bases, V lost 5 bases, and 8 bases had no gene match. Germline CDR1 SEHNR, CDR2 FQNEAQ (reference sequence).

Concerning this clone itself: In the same sample, other DNA sequences code for this CDR3. The gene calls are TRBV27 and TRBJ2-1; no clear D. CDR1 is MNHEY and CDR2 is SMNVEV in the germline V gene (reference sequence). CDR3 length equals 11 residues. V dropped 5 bases and J dropped 3 bases, with 2 bases sitting between them. CDR3 sequence: CASSRYNEQFF. For the CDR3, the DNA is TGTGCCAGCAGTCGCTACAATGAGCAGTTCTTC.

J is TRBJ2-7 and V is TRBV9; 10 bases map to TRBD1. The CDR3 is 15 residues long. Per the germline V gene, CDR1 is SGDLS and CDR2 is YYNGEE. Trimming took 0 bases from V and 6 from J; bases not matched to a gene: 6. The CDR3 reads CASSVGWTGGGEQYF. In nucleotides, the CDR3 is TGTGCCAGCAGCGTAGGGTGGACAGGGGGGGGCGAGCAGTACTTC. The full variable domain, completed using reference TRBV9 and TRBJ2-7, is DSGVTQTPKHLITATGQRVTLRCSPRSGDLSVYWYQQSLDQGLQFLIQYYNGEERAKGNILERFSAQQFPDLHSELNLSSLELGDSALYFCASSVGWTGGGEQYFGPGTRLTVT.

The chain carries TRBV10-3 and TRBJ1-2, with unresolved D. From germline, CDR1 is ENHRY and CDR2 SYGVKD. CDR3 length: 13 residues. Trimming pared 0 bases from V and 6 bases from J, leaving 8 bases between. CDR3 DNA: TGTGCCATCAGTGAGTCTTTGGGAGATGGCTACACCTTC. It yields the protein CAISESLGDGYTF.

The rearrangement joins TRBV30 to TRBJ1-1, with a tentative D call TRBD1 (6 bases). V lost 5 bases, J lost 1 base, and 11 bases lay in between. The CDR3 runs 13 residues. The germline gives CDR1 GTSNPN, CDR2 SVGIG (reference sequence). CDR3 in amino acids: CAWGAGANTEAFF. The CDR3, as DNA: TGTGCCTGGGGGGCAGGGGCGAACACTGAAGCTTTCTTT.

V usage is TRBV5-1 and J usage is TRBJ2-1, with D possibly matching TRBD1 (5 bases). Trimming cost V 4 bases and J 8 bases, with 10 bases left between them. The V gene's germline CDR1 is SGHRS and CDR2 YFSETQ. CDR3 length: 12 amino acids. The CDR3 here is CASSHVGDEQFF. The CDR3 DNA sequence: TGCGCCAGCAGCCACGTAGGGGATGAGCAGTTCTTC.

V gene TRBV18 combines with J gene TRBJ2-7, with 12 bases that match TRBD1. This CDR3 region has 14 residues. The germline gives CDR1 KGHSH, CDR2 LQKENI. J lost 10 bases, V lost 3 bases, and 7 bases had no gene match. The DNA for the CDR3 is TGTGCCAGCTCACCGAGTCGGGACAGGGGGCAACAGTACTTC. Residues: CASSPSRDRGQQYF.

V usage is TRBV12-5 and J usage is TRBJ2-3; D not resolved. There are 14 residues in the CDR3. The germline CDR1 and CDR2 sequences are LGHNT and FRNRAP. V was clipped by 5 bases and J by 2 bases, with 11 bases between them. The CDR3 here is CASGLTPNTDTQYF. DNA of the CDR3: TGTGCTAGTGGTCTCACACCGAACACAGATACGCAGTATTTT.

In its sample, this clone was seen once. V is TRBV6-6 and J is TRBJ2-3, with TRBD2 identical over 8 bases. The trim removed 8 bases at V and 6 bases at J, leaving 10 bases unmatched. The CDR3 runs to 14 residues. Germline CDR1 and CDR2: MNHNY and SVGAGI (reference sequence). As DNA, the CDR3 is TGTGCCAGCCTGAGACTAGCGCCCACGGATACGCAGTATTTT. Translation: CASLRLAPTDTQYF.

The V call is TRBV19, the J call TRBJ1-1, with TRBD1 matching 8 bases. CDR1 and CDR2 from the germline V gene are LNHDA and SQIVND (reference sequence). The length of the CDR3 is 15 residues. V shed 6 bases and J 6 bases; nucleotides not matched to a gene: 12. CDR3 region: CASRISGGLDAEAFF. For the CDR3, the DNA is TGTGCCAGTAGGATTTCAGGGGGCTTGGACGCTGAAGCTTTCTTT.

This clone was counted once. V and J are TRBV28 and TRBJ1-2; the D gene is possibly TRBD1 (6 bases). Germline CDR1 reads MDHEN; CDR2 reads SYDVKM. Trimming removed 4 bases from V and 7 bases from J, with 16 bases in between. The CDR3 consists of 14 residues. CDR3 DNA sequence: TGTGCCAGCAGTTCTCGTAGCAGGGGCGGTGGCTACACCTTC. It translates to CASSSRSRGGGYTF.